The T cell receptor (beta chain) under discussion was sequenced for a study of neurological immune-mediated disorders. Each CDR3 protein gets one entry after TCRdb re-called the 5' RACE reads with MiXCR. The sample shows about 84,000 distinct CDR3 sequences, around 10% of them seen only once. This clonotype has a count of ten or more. The CDR3 sequence is 15 residues long. CDR1 and CDR2 (germline): MDHEN, SYDVKM. V was pared by 10 bases and J by 3 bases, with 11 bases of the junction left unmatched. This TCR derives from a man between 35 and 55 years old in good health. V is TRBV28 and J is TRBJ2-7; 11 bases match TRBD1. Sequencing was done on a sample of PBMCs. The CDR3: CATYTPGQGDYEQYF. CDR3 coding DNA: TGTGCCACTTATACTCCGGGACAGGGGGACTACGAGCAGTACTTC.